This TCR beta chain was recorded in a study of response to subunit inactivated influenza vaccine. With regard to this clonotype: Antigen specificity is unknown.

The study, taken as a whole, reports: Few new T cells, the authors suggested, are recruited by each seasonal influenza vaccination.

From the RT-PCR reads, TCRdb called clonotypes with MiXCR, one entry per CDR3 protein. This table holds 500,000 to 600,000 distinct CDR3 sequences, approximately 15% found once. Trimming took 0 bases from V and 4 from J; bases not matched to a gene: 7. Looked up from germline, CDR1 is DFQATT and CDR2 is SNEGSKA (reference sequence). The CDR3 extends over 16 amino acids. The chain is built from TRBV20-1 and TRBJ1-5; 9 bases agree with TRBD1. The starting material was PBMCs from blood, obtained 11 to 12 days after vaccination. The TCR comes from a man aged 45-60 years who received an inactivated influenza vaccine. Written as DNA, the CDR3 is TGCAGTGCTAGAGATTCGGACAGGGGTCAGAATCAGCCCCAGCATTTT. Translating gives CSARDSDRGQNQPQHF.